This T cell receptor beta chain was obtained from a study of beta chain features in type 1 diabetes. Across the whole study: Cell yields, age and gender were similar between patients and healthy donors. The study's findings and limits: Type 1 diabetes patients had TCRB CDR3s that were shorter (moderately but significantly so) in all four CD4+ subsets.

Regarding this clone: What it recognizes is unknown.

The entirety of the isolated RNA underwent reverse transcription, so expressed TCRB transcripts were sequenced. Mean read depth for naive, central memory and regulatory T cell samples was about 3.4 million reads. Produced via immunoSEQ multiplex PCR; TCRdb's table is partial and in-frame only. The sample gives around 180,000 clones, about 13% of which show up once; about 0.66% is in the top ten. The V end lost 0 bases, the J end lost 3 bases, and 12 bases lay between the germline ends. Germline CDR1 is SGDLS and CDR2 is YYNGEE. The CDR3 covers 15 residues. The sequenced material came from central memory CD4+ T cells from blood. The sequence derives from a woman between 18 and 29 years old in good health. This chain joins TRBV9 and TRBJ1-2; D uncertain. CDR3 bases: TGTGCCAGCAGCGTAGATGGGGAGAGCCACTATGGCTACACCTTC. Residues: CASSVDGESHYGYTF.